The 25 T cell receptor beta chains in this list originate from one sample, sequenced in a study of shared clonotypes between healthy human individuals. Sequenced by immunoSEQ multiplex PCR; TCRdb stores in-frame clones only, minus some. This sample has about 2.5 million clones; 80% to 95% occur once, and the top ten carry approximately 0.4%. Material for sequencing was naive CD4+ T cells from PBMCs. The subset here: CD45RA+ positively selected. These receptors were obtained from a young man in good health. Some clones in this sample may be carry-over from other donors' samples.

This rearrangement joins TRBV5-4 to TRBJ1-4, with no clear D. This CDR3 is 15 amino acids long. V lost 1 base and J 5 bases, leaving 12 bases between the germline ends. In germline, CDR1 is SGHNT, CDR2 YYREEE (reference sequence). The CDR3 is CASSLRPERNEKLFF. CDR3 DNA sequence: TGTGCCAGCAGCTTGAGGCCTGAGCGGAATGAAAAACTGTTTTTT. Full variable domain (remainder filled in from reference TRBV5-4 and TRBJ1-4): ETGVTQSPTHLIKTRGQQVTLRCSSQSGHNTVSWYQQALGQGPQFIFQYYREEENGRGNFPPRFSGLQFPNYSSELNVNALELDDSALYLCASSLRPERNEKLFFGSGTQLSVL.

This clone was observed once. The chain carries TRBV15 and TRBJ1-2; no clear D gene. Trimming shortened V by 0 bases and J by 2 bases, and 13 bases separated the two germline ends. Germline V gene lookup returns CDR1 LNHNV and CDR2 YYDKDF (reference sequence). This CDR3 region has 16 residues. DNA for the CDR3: TGTGCCACCAGCAGAGATGGTGGCCTCTCCAACTATGGCTACACCTTC. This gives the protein CATSRDGGLSNYGYTF.

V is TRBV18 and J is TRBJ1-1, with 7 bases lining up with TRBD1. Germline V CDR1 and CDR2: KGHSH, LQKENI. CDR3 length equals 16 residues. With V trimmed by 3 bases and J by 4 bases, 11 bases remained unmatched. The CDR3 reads CASSPSGGGPSTEAFF. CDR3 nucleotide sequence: TGTGCCAGCTCACCCTCAGGGGGGGGTCCGAGCACTGAAGCTTTCTTT.

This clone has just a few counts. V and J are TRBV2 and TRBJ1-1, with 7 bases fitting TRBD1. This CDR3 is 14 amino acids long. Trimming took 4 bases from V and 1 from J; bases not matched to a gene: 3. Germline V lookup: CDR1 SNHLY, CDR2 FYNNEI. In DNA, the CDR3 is TGTGCCAGCAGTGGACAGGGCTCGAACACTGAAGCTTTCTTT. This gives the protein CASSGQGSNTEAFF.

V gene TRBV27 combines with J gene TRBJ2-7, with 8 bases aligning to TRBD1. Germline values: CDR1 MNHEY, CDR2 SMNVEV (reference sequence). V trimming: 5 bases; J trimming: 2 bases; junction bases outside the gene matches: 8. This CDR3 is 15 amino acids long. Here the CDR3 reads CASSLHRGAAYEQYF. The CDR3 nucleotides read TGTGCCAGCAGTCTCCACAGGGGGGCAGCCTACGAGCAGTACTTC.

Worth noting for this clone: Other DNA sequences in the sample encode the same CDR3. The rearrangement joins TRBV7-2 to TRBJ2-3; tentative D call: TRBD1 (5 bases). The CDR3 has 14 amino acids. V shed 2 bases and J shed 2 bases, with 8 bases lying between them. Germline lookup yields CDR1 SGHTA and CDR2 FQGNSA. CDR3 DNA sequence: TGTGCCAGCAGCTTAAGGGGTCCCACAGATACGCAGTATTTT. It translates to CASSLRGPTDTQYF.

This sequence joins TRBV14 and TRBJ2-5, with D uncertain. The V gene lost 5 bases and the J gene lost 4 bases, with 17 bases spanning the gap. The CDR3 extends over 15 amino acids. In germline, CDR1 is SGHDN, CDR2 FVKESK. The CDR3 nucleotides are TGTGCCAGCAGCTCCTTCACCGGCGTAGCAGAGACCCAGTACTTC. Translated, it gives CASSSFTGVAETQYF.

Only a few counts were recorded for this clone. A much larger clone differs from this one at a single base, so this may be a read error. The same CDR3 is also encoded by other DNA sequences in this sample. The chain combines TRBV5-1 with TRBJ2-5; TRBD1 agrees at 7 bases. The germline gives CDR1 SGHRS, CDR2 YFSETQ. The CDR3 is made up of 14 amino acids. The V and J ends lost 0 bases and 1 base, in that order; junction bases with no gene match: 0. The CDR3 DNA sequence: TGCGCCAGCAGCTTGGGACAGGGCCAAGAGACCCAGTACTTC. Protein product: CASSLGQGQETQYF.

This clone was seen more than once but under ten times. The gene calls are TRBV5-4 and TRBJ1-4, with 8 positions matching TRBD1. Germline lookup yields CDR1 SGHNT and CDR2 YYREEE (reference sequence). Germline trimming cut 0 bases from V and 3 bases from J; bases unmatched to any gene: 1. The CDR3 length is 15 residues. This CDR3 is CASSLGGQANEKLFF. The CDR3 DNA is TGTGCCAGCAGCTTGGGGGGACAGGCTAATGAAAAACTGTTTTTT.

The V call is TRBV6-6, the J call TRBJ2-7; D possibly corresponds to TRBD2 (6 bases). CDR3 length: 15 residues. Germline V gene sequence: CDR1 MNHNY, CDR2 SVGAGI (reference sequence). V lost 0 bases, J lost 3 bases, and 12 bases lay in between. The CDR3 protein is CASSYSPVGGYEQYF. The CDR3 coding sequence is TGTGCCAGCAGTTACTCGCCCGTGGGAGGCTACGAGCAGTACTTC.

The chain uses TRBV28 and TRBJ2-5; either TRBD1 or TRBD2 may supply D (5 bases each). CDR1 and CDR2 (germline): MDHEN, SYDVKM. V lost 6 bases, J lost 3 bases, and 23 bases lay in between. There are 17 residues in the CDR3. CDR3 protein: CASSLTSWGRSEETQYF. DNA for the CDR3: TGTGCCAGCAGCCTAACCTCCTGGGGACGGAGTGAAGAGACCCAGTACTTC.

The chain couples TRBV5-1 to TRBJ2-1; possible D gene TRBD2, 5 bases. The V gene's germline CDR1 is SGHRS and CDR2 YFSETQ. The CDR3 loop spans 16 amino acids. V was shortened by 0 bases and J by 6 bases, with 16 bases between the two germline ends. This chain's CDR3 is CASSLVGGSTPNEQFF. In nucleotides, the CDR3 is TGCGCCAGCAGCTTGGTCGGTGGGAGTACTCCCAATGAGCAGTTCTTC.

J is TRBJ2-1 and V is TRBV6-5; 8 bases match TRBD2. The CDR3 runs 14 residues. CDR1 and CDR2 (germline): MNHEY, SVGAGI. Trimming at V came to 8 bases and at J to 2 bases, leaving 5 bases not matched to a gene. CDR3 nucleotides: TGTGCCAGCCGAGCGGGAGCCACCTACAATGAGCAGTTCTTC. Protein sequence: CASRAGATYNEQFF.

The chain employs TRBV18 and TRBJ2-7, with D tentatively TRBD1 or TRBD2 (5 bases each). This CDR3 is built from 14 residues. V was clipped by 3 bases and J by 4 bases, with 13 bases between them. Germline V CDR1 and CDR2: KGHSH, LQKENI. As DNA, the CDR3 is TGTGCCAGCTCACCCGGGTCGGGGCCTTACGAGCAGTACTTC. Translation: CASSPGSGPYEQYF.

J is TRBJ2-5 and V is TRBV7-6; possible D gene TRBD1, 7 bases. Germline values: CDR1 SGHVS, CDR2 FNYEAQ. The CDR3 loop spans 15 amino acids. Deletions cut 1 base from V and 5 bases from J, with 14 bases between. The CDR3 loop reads CASSLEGGAGETQYF. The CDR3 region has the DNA TGTGCCAGCAGCTTAGAAGGGGGCGCGGGGGAGACCCAGTACTTC.

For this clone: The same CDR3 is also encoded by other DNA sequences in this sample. CDR3 nucleotides: TGTGCCAGCAGCCCCCGGACAGGGGGTATGAACACTGAAGCTTTCTTT. It codes for CASSPRTGGMNTEAFF. The genes are TRBV9 and TRBJ1-1; 10 positions agree with TRBD1. Trimming cost V 4 bases and J 0 bases; bases outside gene matches: 6. CDR1 is SGDLS and CDR2 is YYNGEE in the germline V gene. The CDR3 consists of 16 residues.

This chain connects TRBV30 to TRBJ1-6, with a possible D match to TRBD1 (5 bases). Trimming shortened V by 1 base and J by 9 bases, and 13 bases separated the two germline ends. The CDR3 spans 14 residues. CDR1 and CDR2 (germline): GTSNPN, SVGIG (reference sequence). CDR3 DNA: TGTGCCTGGAGTGGGGGAGGGGATAGTTCACCCCTCCACTTT. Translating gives CAWSGGGDSSPLHF.

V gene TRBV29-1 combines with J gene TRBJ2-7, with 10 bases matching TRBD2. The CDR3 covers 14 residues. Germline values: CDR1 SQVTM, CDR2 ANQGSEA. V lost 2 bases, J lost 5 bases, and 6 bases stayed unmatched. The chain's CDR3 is CSVENSLAGDEQYF. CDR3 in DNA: TGCAGCGTTGAAAATTCGCTAGCGGGAGACGAGCAGTACTTC.

This CDR3 reads CASSPLAGARPGELFF. For the CDR3, the DNA is TGTGCCAGCAGCCCGTTAGCGGGAGCTAGGCCCGGGGAGCTGTTTTTT. The J gene is TRBJ2-2, the V gene TRBV11-2; 9 nucleotides line up with TRBD2. This CDR3 is built from 16 residues. The germline CDR1 and CDR2 sequences are SGHAT and FQNNGV. With 5 bases clipped from V and 6 bases from J, the junction kept 10 bases outside the gene matches.

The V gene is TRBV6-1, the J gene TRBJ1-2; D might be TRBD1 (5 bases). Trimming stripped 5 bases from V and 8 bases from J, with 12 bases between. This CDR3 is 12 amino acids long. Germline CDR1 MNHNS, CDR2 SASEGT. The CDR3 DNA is TGTGCCAGCAGTAGGTCCGGACAAGGCTACACCTTC. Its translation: CASSRSGQGYTF.

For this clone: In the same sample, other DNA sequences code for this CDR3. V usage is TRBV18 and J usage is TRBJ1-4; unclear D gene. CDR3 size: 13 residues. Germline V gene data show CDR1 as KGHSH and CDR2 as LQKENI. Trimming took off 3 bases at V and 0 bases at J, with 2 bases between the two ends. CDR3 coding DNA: TGTGCCAGCTCACCCACAACTAATGAAAAACTGTTTTTT. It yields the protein CASSPTTNEKLFF.

CDR3 coding DNA: TGTGCCAGCAGCCCACCGACTAGCACCTACGAGCAGTACTTC. Protein sequence: CASSPPTSTYEQYF. The chain carries TRBV7-9 and TRBJ2-7; the match to TRBD2 covers 7 bases. V dropped 5 bases and J dropped 2; count of bases not matched to a gene: 6. This CDR3 contains 14 residues. Germline assignment: CDR1 SEHNR and CDR2 FQNEAQ (reference sequence).

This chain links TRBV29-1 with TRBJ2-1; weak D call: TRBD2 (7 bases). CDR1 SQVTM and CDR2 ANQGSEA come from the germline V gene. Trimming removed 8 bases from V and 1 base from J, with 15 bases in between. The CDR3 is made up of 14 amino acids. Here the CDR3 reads CSTKGGASYNEQFF. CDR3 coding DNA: TGCAGCACCAAGGGGGGGGCGTCCTACAATGAGCAGTTCTTC.

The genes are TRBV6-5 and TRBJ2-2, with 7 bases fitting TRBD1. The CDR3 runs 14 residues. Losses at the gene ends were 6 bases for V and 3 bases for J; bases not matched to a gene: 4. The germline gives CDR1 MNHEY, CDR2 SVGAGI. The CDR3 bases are TGTGCCAGCAGAGGGGGCCTCGACACCGGGGAGCTGTTTTTT. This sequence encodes CASRGGLDTGELFF.

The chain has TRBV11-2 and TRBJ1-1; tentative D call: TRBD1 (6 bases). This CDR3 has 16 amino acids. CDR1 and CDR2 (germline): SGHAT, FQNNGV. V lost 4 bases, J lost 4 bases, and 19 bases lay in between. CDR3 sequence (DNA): TGTGCCAGCAGCTCGCAGACAGGAGGGCGAGGCACTGAAGCTTTCTTT. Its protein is CASSSQTGGRGTEAFF.